Included here is one T cell receptor beta chain sequence, with context. There is no known antigen for this receptor. Base qualities are not at hand, and no much larger clone is one base apart. Whole blood was collected in K2EDTA tubes by collaborating institutions according to the institutions' own protocols. For TCRbeta analysis, collaborators shipped samples in one of three forms: frozen whole blood, isolated PBMCs, or DNA extracted from either of those sample types. CDR3 length: 16 amino acids, cysteine to phenylalanine. The DNA shown is the 48-base CDR3, in frame from base 1. Per the germline V gene, SGHRS is the CDR1 and YFSETQ is the CDR2. V and J are trimmed by 0 bases and 3 bases, and the gene matches miss 8 bases of the junction. This sample was taken from a study of blood T cell repertoires in COVID-19 (dated by TCRdb to 2020 to 2021). About the investigation overall: Collaborator samples came from the United States, Italy and Spain and covered acute and convalescent phases of COVID-19. The repertoires were made available in a free public database intended to serve as a resource for research on the immune response to SARS-CoV-2. Subjects who had been exposed to COVID-19, were actively infected with it, or had recovered from it provided the deeply sampled blood TCRbeta repertoires that made up the dataset. The material from the prospective study consisted of cDNA or gDNA derived from T cells, B-cell-depleted T cells, or PBMCs. The samples were drawn from the first 160 participants of the ongoing ImmuneRACE study and from some 1,300 subjects provided by 6 global collaborators. Where available, HLA class I and class II types were taken from metadata supplied by the sample provider and were not determined by assay-based typing. The sample metadata nearly always contained a de-identified subject ID, COVID-19 status, age in years and sex.

Results and caveats for the whole study, not just this receptor: How much clinical and demographic metadata was included differed by source and by participant, and the metadata was provided uncurated.

TCRbeta CDR3 regions were amplified from genomic DNA by means of the immunoSEQ Assay, a bias-controlled multiplex PCR. Regarding the original processing steps: Nucleated cell counts per sample were estimated from amplification of reference gene primers within the assay. Sequence reads were collapsed and filtered to measure the absolute abundance of every unique TCRbeta CDR3 rearrangement. For each sample, productive Simpson clonality was calculated as the square root of Simpson's diversity index across productive rearrangements. TCRdb provides this immuneACCESS table in a form limited to in-frame rearrangements. Some clones are lacking; in checked studies, under half of them reflect an unresolved V gene, and why the rest are absent is not known. D and trimming come from the DNA, and the V and J calls and clone size come from that table. This sample has roughly 670,000 clones in its table, and more than 80% of those were observed once. The top ten clones comprise roughly 0.25% of the sample.

The chain employs TRBV5-1 and TRBJ1-1; 7 nucleotides in the junction match TRBD1. Sequencing input: peripheral blood. This TCR was sampled from a woman younger than 30 with acute or convalescent COVID-19. The CDR3 corresponds to CASSLAKTGKDTEAFF. The DNA sequence is as follows: TGCGCCAGCAGCTTGGCAAAGACAGGGAAAGACACTGAAGCTTTCTTT.